This T cell receptor beta chain was captured by sequencing in a study of siplizumab effects on memory and regulatory T cells. This clone appeared once. No antigen is known for it. The assay was immunoSEQ multiplex PCR, and TCRdb's table has in-frame clones only and misses some. The sample lists 20,000 to 30,000 clones, around 83% occurring once. The CDR3 is made up of 14 amino acids. The study's findings and limits: Siplizumab led to significantly less abundant alloreactive sequences that could be traced back to unstimulated CD4+ memory cells. Tregs that proliferated in siplizumab cultures did not have their suppressive function confirmed.

For a few donor pairs, CD4+ naive/memory and CD8+ naive/effector-memory/TEMRA unstimulated subsets were also sequenced. The receptor comes from a human donor in good health. The specimen sequenced was memory CD4+ T cells sorted from blood. V is TRBV21-1 and J is TRBJ2-7. TRBV21-1 is reported as a pseudogene. The CDR3 region has the DNA TGTGCCAGCAGCATAGGGGGGAGGAACTACGAGCAGTACTTC. Residues: CASSIGGRNYEQYF.